This TCR beta chain appears in the sequencing data of a study of blood T cell repertoires in COVID-19. Across the study: Donors in the United States, Italy and Spain gave samples during acute or convalescent COVID-19. The cDNA or gDNA used as material had been derived from T cells, B-cell-depleted T cells, or PBMCs.

Under the authors' procedure: Cell counts per sample came from amplifying reference gene primers. Clones were sequenced by immunoSEQ multiplex PCR, and TCRdb holds only the in-frame ones, with some missing. V, J and clone size were drawn from that table, and D and trimming were deduced from the DNA. The data show 100,000 to 150,000 clones, around 85% seen once. V gave up 0 bases and J gave up 0 bases, with 10 bases separating them. Per germline, CDR1 SGHRS and CDR2 YFSETQ. CDR3 length: 17 residues. This TCR was sampled from a man aged 55 to 69 with acute or convalescent COVID-19. The rearrangement links TRBV5-1 to TRBJ1-6; D is unresolved. Sequencing was performed on peripheral blood. The CDR3 bases are TGCGCCAGCAGCTTGGACCCCACCAGCTCCTATAATTCACCCCTCCACTTT. Protein sequence: CASSLDPTSSYNSPLHF.